What follows describes a single TCR beta chain. Those enrolled in Seattle joined during active infection and were followed longitudinally afterward. These data originate in a study of blood T cell repertoires in COVID-19. Across the whole study: From T cells, B-cell-depleted T cells, or PBMCs came the material, which was cDNA or gDNA.

Trimming removed 3 bases from V and 0 bases from J; junction bases left unmatched: 7. Germline values: CDR1 DFQATT, CDR2 SNEGSKA (reference sequence). The CDR3 loop spans 16 amino acids. Under the authors' procedure: It was from reference gene primer amplification that nucleated cell counts were estimated. This table comes from immunoSEQ multiplex PCR, and its TCRdb copy is limited to in-frame clones, with some not included. From that table come the V and J calls and clone size; the DNA was used to work out D and trimming. The sample shows around 270,000 clones, around 82% of them seen only once. The rearrangement joins TRBV20-1 to TRBJ2-3; the match to TRBD2 covers 9 bases. Sequenced input: peripheral blood. The receptor was derived from a human donor with COVID-19, enrolled during active disease. The donor label of this sample is uncertain. The CDR3 nucleotides are TGCAGTGCTAGTTCTAGCGGGACTTATAGCACAGATACGCAGTATTTT. This translates into CSASSSGTYSTDTQYF.